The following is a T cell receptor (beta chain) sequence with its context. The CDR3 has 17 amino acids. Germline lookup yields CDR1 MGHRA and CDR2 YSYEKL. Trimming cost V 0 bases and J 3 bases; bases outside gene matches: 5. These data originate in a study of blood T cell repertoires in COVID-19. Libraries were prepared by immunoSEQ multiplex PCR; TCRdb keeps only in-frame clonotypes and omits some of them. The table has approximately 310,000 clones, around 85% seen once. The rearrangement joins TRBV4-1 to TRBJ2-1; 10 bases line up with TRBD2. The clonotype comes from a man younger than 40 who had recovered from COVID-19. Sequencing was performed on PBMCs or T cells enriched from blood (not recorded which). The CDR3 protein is CASSQDPTSGNYNEQFF. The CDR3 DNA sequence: TGCGCCAGCAGCCAAGATCCTACTAGCGGGAACTACAATGAGCAGTTCTTC.